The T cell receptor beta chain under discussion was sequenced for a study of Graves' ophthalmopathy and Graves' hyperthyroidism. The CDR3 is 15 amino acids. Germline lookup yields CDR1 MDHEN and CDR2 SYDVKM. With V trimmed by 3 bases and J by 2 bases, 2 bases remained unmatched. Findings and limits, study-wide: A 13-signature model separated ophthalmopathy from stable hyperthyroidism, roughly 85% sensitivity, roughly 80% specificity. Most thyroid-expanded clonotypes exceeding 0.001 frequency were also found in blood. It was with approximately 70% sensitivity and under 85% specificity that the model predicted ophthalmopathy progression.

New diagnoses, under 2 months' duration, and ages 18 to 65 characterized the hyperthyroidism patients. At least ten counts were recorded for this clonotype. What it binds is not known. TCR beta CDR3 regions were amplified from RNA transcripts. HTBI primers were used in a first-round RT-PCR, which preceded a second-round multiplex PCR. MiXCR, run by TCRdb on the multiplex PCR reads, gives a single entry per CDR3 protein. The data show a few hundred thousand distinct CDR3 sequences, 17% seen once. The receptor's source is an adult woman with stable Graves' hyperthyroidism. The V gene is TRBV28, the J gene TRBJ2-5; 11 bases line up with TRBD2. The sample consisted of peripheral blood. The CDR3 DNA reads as TGTGCCAGCAGTTTGTTAGCGGGAGGGCAAGAGACCCAGTACTTC. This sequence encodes CASSLLAGGQETQYF.